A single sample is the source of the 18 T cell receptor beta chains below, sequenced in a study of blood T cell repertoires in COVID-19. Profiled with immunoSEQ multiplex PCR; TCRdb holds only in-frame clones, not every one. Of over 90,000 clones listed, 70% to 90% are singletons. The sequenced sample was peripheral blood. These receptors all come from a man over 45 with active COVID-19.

CDR3 sequence reads: CASSQNLGNQPQHF. Written as DNA, the CDR3 is TGTGCCAGCAGTCAAAACTTGGGCAATCAGCCCCAGCATTTT. The chain links TRBV7-2 to TRBJ1-5; no firm D call. This CDR3 has 14 residues. CDR1 and CDR2 (germline): SGHTA, FQGNSA. V shed 6 bases and J shed 2 bases, with 11 bases lying between them.

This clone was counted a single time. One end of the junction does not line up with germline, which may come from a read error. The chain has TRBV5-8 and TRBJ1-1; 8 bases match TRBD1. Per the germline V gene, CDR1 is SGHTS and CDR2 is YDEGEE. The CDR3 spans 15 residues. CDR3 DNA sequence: TGTGCGAGCAGCCTAACAGGGGGAAAGACAGGAGAAGCTTTCTTT. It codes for CASSLTGGKTGEAFF.

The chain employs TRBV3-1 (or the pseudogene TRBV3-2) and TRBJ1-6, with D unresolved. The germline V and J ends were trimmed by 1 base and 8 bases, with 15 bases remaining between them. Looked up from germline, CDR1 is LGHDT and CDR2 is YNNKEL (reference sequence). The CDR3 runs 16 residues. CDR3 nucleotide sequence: TGTGCCAGCAGCCAAGGGTGGGGAGGGCCTTATTCACCCCTCCACTTT. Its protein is CASSQGWGGPYSPLHF.

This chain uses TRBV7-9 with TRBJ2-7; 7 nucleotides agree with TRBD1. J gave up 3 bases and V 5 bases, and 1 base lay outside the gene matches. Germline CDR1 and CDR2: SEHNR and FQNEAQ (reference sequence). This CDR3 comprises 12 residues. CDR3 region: CASSRQGYEQYF. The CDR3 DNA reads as TGTGCCAGCAGCCGACAGGGCTACGAGCAGTACTTC. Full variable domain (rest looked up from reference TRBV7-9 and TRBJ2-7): DTGVSQNPRHKITKRGQNVTFRCDPISEHNRLYWYRQTLGQGPEFLTYFQNEAQLEKSRLLSDRFSAERPKGSFSTLEIQRTEQGDSAMYLCASSRQGYEQYFGPGTRLTVT.

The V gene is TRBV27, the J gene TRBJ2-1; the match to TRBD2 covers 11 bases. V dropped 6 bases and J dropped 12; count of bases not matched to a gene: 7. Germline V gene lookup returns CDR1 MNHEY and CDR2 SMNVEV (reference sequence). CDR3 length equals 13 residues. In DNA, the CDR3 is TGTGCCAGCAGCCTCGTAGCGGGGGGGGCGCAGTTCTTC. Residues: CASSLVAGGAQFF.

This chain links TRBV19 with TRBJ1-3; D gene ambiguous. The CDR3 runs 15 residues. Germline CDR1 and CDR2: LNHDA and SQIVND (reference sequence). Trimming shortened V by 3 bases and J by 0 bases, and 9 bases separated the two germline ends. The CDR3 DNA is TGTGCCAGTAGTATTTTGTTCCGCTCTGGAAACACCATATATTTT. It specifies CASSILFRSGNTIYF.

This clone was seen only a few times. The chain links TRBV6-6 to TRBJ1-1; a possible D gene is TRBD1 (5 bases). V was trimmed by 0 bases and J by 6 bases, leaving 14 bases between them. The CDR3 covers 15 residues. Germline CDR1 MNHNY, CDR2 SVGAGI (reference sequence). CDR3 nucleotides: TGTGCCAGCAGTTACTCGAGGCCTGGGGCATCTGAAGCTTTCTTT. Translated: CASSYSRPGASEAFF.

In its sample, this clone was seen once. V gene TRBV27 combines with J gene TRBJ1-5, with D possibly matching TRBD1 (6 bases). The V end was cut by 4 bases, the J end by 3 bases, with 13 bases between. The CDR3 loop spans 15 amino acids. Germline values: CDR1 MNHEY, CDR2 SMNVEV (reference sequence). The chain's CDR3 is CASSYTGLTNQPQHF. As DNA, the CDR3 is TGTGCCAGCAGTTACACAGGGCTTACCAATCAGCCCCAGCATTTT.

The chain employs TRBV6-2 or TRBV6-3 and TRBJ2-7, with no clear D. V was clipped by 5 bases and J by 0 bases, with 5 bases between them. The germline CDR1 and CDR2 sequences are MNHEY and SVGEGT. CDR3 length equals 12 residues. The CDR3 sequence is CASSISSYEQYF. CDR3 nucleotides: TGTGCCAGCAGTATCTCCTCCTACGAGCAGTACTTC.

The CDR3 here is CASSLLTGSGNTIYF. In nucleotides, the CDR3 is TGTGCCAGCAGCTTACTGACAGGCTCTGGAAACACCATATATTTT. The chain couples TRBV7-2 to TRBJ1-3, with D perhaps TRBD1 (6 bases). This CDR3 region has 15 residues. Trimming cost V 2 bases and J 0 bases, with 8 bases left between them. The germline V gene has CDR1 SGHTA and CDR2 FQGNSA. The whole variable domain, remainder taken from reference TRBV7-2 and TRBJ1-3, is GAGVSQSPSNKVTEKGKDVELRCDPISGHTALYWYRQSLGQGLEFLIYFQGNSAPDKSGLPSDRFSAERTGGSVSTLTIQRTQQEDSAVYLCASSLLTGSGNTIYFGEGSWLTVV.

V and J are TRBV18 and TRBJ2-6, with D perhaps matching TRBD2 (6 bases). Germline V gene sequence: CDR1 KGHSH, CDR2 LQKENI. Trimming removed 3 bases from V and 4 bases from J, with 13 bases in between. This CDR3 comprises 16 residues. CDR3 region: CASSPLGGSGANVLTF. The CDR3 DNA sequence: TGTGCCAGCTCACCCCTCGGGGGATCCGGGGCCAACGTCCTGACTTTC.

CDR3 loop: CASSSRTGGPEKLFF. The CDR3 coding sequence is TGTGCCAGCAGCTCGAGGACAGGGGGCCCTGAAAAACTGTTTTTT. This chain links TRBV7-8 with TRBJ1-4; 11 nucleotides match TRBD1. The germline V gene encodes CDR1 SGHVS and CDR2 FQNEAQ. The CDR3 runs 15 residues. The trim removed 4 bases at V and 7 bases at J, leaving 5 bases unmatched.

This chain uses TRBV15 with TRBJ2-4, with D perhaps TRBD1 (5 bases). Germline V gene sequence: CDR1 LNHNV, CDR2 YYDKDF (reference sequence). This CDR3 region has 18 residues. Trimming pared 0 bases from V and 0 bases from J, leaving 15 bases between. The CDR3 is CATSREDPTALAKNIQYF. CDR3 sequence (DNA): TGTGCCACCAGCAGAGAGGACCCGACAGCCCTAGCCAAAAACATTCAGTACTTC.

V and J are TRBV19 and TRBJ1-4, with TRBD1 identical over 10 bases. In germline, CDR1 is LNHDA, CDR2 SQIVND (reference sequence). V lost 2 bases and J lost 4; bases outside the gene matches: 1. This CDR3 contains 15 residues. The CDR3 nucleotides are TGTGCCAGTAGTATAAGGGACAGGGGTAATGAAAAACTGTTTTTT. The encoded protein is CASSIRDRGNEKLFF. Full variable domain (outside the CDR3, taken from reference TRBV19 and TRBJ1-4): DGGITQSPKYLFRKEGQNVTLSCEQNLNHDAMYWYRQDPGQGLRLIYYSQIVNDFQKGDIAEGYSVSREKKESFPLTVTSAQKNPTAFYLCASSIRDRGNEKLFFGSGTQLSVL.

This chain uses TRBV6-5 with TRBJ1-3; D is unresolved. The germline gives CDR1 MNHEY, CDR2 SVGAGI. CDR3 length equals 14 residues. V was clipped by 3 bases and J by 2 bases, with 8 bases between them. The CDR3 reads CASSYSRPGNTIYF. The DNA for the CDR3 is TGTGCCAGCAGTTATTCGCGGCCTGGAAACACCATATATTTT.

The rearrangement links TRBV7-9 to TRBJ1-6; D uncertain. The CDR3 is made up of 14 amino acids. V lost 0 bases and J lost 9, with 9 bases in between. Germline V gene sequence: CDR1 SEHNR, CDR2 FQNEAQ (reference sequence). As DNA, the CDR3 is TGTGCCAGCAGCTTAGCGGGCTTGGGTTCACCCCTCCACTTT. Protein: CASSLAGLGSPLHF.

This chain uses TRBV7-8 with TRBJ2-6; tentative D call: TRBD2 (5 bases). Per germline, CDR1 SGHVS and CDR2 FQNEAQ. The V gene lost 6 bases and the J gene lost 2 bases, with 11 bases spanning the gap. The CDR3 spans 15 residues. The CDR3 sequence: CASSSGGTGANVLTF. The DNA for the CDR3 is TGTGCCAGCAGTTCTGGAGGAACTGGGGCCAACGTCCTGACTTTC.

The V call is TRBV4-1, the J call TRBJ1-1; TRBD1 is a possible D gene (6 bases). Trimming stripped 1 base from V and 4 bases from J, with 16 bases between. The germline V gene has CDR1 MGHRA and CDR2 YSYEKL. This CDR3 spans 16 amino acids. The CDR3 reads CASSQAPNRVGTEAFF. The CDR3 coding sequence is TGCGCCAGCAGCCAAGCCCCCAACAGGGTGGGCACTGAAGCTTTCTTT.